The source of this T cell receptor beta chain is a study of PD-1 blockade in classical Hodgkin lymphoma. Regarding the study as a whole: Although disease activity or prior therapy may be involved, causes of the repertoire differences remain undefined. A reduction in baseline TCR diversity was reportedly seen in newly diagnosed patients relative to healthy donors.

This CDR3 is built from 13 residues. Trimming took 9 bases from V and 0 from J, leaving 9 bases between them. Germline loops: CDR1 LNHDA, CDR2 SQIVND (reference sequence). Profiling relied on immunoSEQ multiplex PCR, and the TCRdb table lists in-frame clones only, not all of them. The repertoire holds tens of thousands of clones, with over 90% as singletons. Time point noted: newly diagnosed, previously untreated cHL patient sample. PBMCs from patients with newly diagnosed, untreated classical Hodgkin lymphoma served as a comparison group for the relapsed/refractory trial patients. A note on this clone: The antigen is unknown.

The sequencing input was peripheral blood mononuclear cells (PBMCs). This chain connects TRBV19 to TRBJ1-5; no definite D call. This receptor was identified in a human donor with classical Hodgkin lymphoma. CDR3 in amino acids: CASRTVSNQPQHF. CDR3 DNA sequence: TGTGCCAGCAGGACGGTTAGCAATCAGCCCCAGCATTTT.